The 29 T cell receptor beta chains given below trace back to one sample, sequenced in a study of OX40 agonist ivuxolimab in advanced cancers. Measured with immunoSEQ multiplex PCR; TCRdb has only the in-frame clones, and not every one. The sample shows around 73,000 clones, approximately 90% of them seen only once. Sequenced material: CD4+ or CD8+ T cells sorted from blood, taken in a trial of the OX40 agonist ivuxolimab. Receptor source: an adult with an advanced solid tumor such as melanoma, head and neck, liver or kidney cancer.

The chain combines TRBV10-1 with TRBJ2-7; D not resolved. This CDR3 contains 11 residues. In germline, CDR1 is WNHNN, CDR2 SYGVQD (reference sequence). Trimming shortened V by 0 bases and J by 4 bases, and 1 base separated the two germline ends. The CDR3 DNA reads TGCGCCAGCAGTGAGTCGTACGAGCAGTACTTC. As protein: CASSESYEQYF.

The chain has TRBV19 and TRBJ2-1; TRBD2 matches 11 bases. Germline CDR1 is LNHDA and CDR2 is SQIVND (reference sequence). This CDR3 has 19 amino acids. The V segment lost 1 base and the J segment 0 bases; nucleotides outside the gene matches: 8. The CDR3 region is CASSIALGLAGSSYNEQFF. Written as DNA, the CDR3 is TGTGCCAGTAGTATAGCCCTCGGACTAGCGGGTAGCTCCTACAATGAGCAGTTCTTC.

This clone was found once. The chain uses TRBV7-8 and TRBJ2-7; D unclear. This CDR3 has 15 amino acids. CDR1 SGHVS and CDR2 FQNEAQ come from the germline V gene. Deletions cut 1 base from V and 3 bases from J, with 13 bases between. The CDR3 loop reads CASSLDTSPIYEQYF. In DNA form, the CDR3 reads TGTGCCAGCAGCTTAGACACATCCCCAATCTACGAGCAGTACTTC.

This rearrangement joins TRBV6-5 to TRBJ2-5; D is undetermined. Germline V gene sequence: CDR1 MNHEY, CDR2 SVGAGI. The V and J ends lost 8 bases and 0 bases respectively, with 13 bases between them. The CDR3 is 14 residues long. Here the CDR3 reads CASRPLGNQETQYF. In DNA form, the CDR3 reads TGTGCCAGCCGCCCCTTGGGGAACCAAGAGACCCAGTACTTC.

The rearrangement joins TRBV6-5 to TRBJ2-3; 7 bases match TRBD2. CDR3 length: 16 residues. Germline-derived CDR1 and CDR2 are MNHEY and SVGAGI. With V trimmed by 2 bases and J by 3 bases, 8 bases remained unmatched. CDR3 sequence (DNA): TGTGCCAGCAGTTACCGTCTACTAGCGTCAACAGATACGCAGTATTTT. It specifies CASSYRLLASTDTQYF.

The CDR3 is CATGPGPSPYNEQFF. The CDR3 DNA reads TGTGCCACCGGCCCGGGGCCGTCGCCCTACAATGAGCAGTTCTTC. J is TRBJ2-1 and V is TRBV15; D tentatively fits TRBD1 or TRBD2 (5 bases each). CDR3 length: 15 residues. V lost 8 bases and J lost 2, with 16 bases in between. The germline V gene encodes CDR1 LNHNV and CDR2 YYDKDF (reference sequence).

This clone was found many times. The chain links TRBV15 to TRBJ1-1, with a possible D match to TRBD1 (5 bases). Between the trimmed V and J ends, which lost 0 bases and 4 bases, there was a span of 12 bases. CDR3 length: 15 amino acids. CDR1 is LNHNV and CDR2 is YYDKDF in the germline V gene (reference sequence). CDR3 residues: CATSRDLGGGTEAFF. Written as DNA, the CDR3 is TGTGCCACCAGCAGAGATCTGGGGGGGGGCACTGAAGCTTTCTTT. Combining the CDR3 with reference TRBV15 and TRBJ1-1 gives the whole variable domain DAMVIQNPRYQVTQFGKPVTLSCSQTLNHNVMYWYQQKSSQAPKLLFHYYDKDFNNEADTPDNFQSRRPNTSFCFLDIRSPGLGDTAMYLCATSRDLGGGTEAFFGQGTRLTVV.

The chain links TRBV28 to TRBJ1-2; D unresolved. V lost 5 bases and J 6 bases, leaving 19 bases between the germline ends. Germline-derived CDR1 and CDR2 are MDHEN and SYDVKM. There are 15 residues in the CDR3. The chain's CDR3 is CASSHDRPEEDGYTF. CDR3 in DNA: TGTGCCAGCAGTCACGACCGGCCAGAGGAGGATGGCTACACCTTC.

The CDR3 sequence is CASSSLAGGPTDTQYF. The CDR3 DNA is TGTGCCAGCAGTTCACTAGCGGGAGGGCCAACAGATACGCAGTATTTT. The V call is TRBV27, the J call TRBJ2-3; 13 positions agree with TRBD2. CDR1 and CDR2 from the germline V gene are MNHEY and SMNVEV (reference sequence). The trim removed 4 bases at V and 3 bases at J, leaving 4 bases unmatched. The CDR3 contains 16 residues.

The chain is built from TRBV28 and TRBJ2-3; no reliable D call. CDR1 is MDHEN and CDR2 is SYDVKM in the germline V gene. V was clipped by 3 bases and J by 0 bases, with 13 bases between them. The CDR3 is 16 amino acids. The CDR3 spells CASSFMSEISTDTQYF. The DNA of the CDR3 is TGTGCCAGCAGTTTTATGAGCGAGATTAGCACAGATACGCAGTATTTT.

This rearrangement joins TRBV7-9 to TRBJ2-7, with D perhaps matching TRBD1 or TRBD2 (8 bases each). Germline V gives CDR1 SEHNR, CDR2 FQNEAQ (reference sequence). V was trimmed by 5 bases and J by 7 bases, leaving 15 bases between them. This CDR3 comprises 13 residues. The CDR3 loop reads CASSGQGGGEQYF. Written as DNA, the CDR3 is TGTGCCAGCAGCGGACAGGGCGGGGGGGAGCAGTACTTC.

The rearrangement links TRBV7-3 to TRBJ1-2; the match to TRBD1 covers 10 bases. Germline-derived CDR1 and CDR2 are SGHTA and FQGTGA. V shed 0 bases and J 7 bases; nucleotides not matched to a gene: 5. This CDR3 spans 15 amino acids. CDR3 DNA sequence: TGTGCCAGCAGCTTAACGGGTGACAGGGGGCTTGGCTACACCTTC. It yields the protein CASSLTGDRGLGYTF.

The gene calls are TRBV5-6 and TRBJ2-7, with D uncertain. Germline V gives CDR1 SGHDT, CDR2 YYEEEE. With 0 bases removed from V and 4 bases from J, the gap between germline ends came to 14 bases. The CDR3 sequence is 15 residues long. The CDR3 reads CASSLALAGSYEQYF. For the CDR3, the DNA is TGTGCCAGCAGCTTGGCGCTTGCAGGATCTTACGAGCAGTACTTC.

The chain uses TRBV10-2 and TRBJ2-7, with D possibly TRBD1 on 5 matching bases. This CDR3 spans 11 amino acids. V shed 5 bases and J shed 4 bases, with 6 bases lying between them. Germline lookup yields CDR1 WSHSY and CDR2 SAAADI. The CDR3 DNA reads as TGCGCCAGCAGTCAGGGTTACGAGCAGTACTTC. The encoded protein is CASSQGYEQYF.

The rearrangement joins TRBV29-1 to TRBJ2-2, with a tentative D call TRBD1 (6 bases). The V gene's germline CDR1 is SQVTM and CDR2 ANQGSEA. CDR3 length: 14 residues. Trimming cost V 7 bases and J 6 bases, with 18 bases left between them. This CDR3 reads CSGGAGVPSGELFF. The CDR3, as DNA: TGCAGCGGGGGAGCAGGGGTCCCCTCCGGGGAGCTGTTTTTT.

This chain uses TRBV19 with TRBJ1-5; D is uncertain. Germline V CDR1 and CDR2: LNHDA, SQIVND (reference sequence). Trimming took off 11 bases at V and 1 base at J, with 12 bases between the two ends. The CDR3 is 13 amino acids. CDR3 in DNA: TGTGCCGGCCTGGTAGACAGCAATCAGCCCCAGCATTTT. This gives the protein CAGLVDSNQPQHF.

The genes are TRBV5-1 and TRBJ2-1, with D perhaps TRBD1 or TRBD2 (7 bases each). There are 16 residues in the CDR3. The V end was cut by 1 base, the J end by 6 bases, with 17 bases between. CDR1 and CDR2 from the germline V gene are SGHRS and YFSETQ. DNA for the CDR3: TGCGCCAGCAGCTTGTCCCCAGGGGGAGGGGTCAATGAGCAGTTCTTC. The encoded protein is CASSLSPGGGVNEQFF.

The chain joins TRBV27 to TRBJ1-6; possible D gene TRBD1, 6 bases. The CDR3 totals 15 residues. Germline CDR1 MNHEY, CDR2 SMNVEV (reference sequence). The V and J ends lost 6 bases and 7 bases respectively, with 16 bases between them. CDR3 protein: CASSIRYRENSPLHF. CDR3 in DNA: TGTGCCAGCAGCATACGATACAGGGAAAATTCACCCCTCCACTTT.

V and J are TRBV9 and TRBJ2-7; D possibly corresponds to TRBD1 (6 bases). This CDR3 contains 15 residues. V lost 0 bases and J lost 4, with 14 bases in between. CDR1 SGDLS and CDR2 YYNGEE come from the germline V gene. The DNA for the CDR3 is TGTGCCAGCAGCGTAGGGGTACTACAGGGTTACGAGCAGTACTTC. Translated: CASSVGVLQGYEQYF. Full variable domain (remainder filled in from reference TRBV9 and TRBJ2-7): DSGVTQTPKHLITATGQRVTLRCSPRSGDLSVYWYQQSLDQGLQFLIQYYNGEERAKGNILERFSAQQFPDLHSELNLSSLELGDSALYFCASSVGVLQGYEQYFGPGTRLTVT.

The genes are TRBV7-3 and TRBJ2-3; 10 bases fit TRBD2. The ends lost 2 bases at V and 2 bases at J; junction bases unmatched: 1. The CDR3 totals 15 residues. The germline V gene has CDR1 SGHTA and CDR2 FQGTGA. CDR3 loop: CASSLLAGDTDTQYF. Written as DNA, the CDR3 is TGTGCCAGCAGCTTACTAGCGGGGGACACAGATACGCAGTATTTT.

This clone appeared a single time. The rearrangement joins TRBV27 to TRBJ2-7; 9 nucleotides line up with TRBD1. Looked up from germline, CDR1 is MNHEY and CDR2 is SMNVEV (reference sequence). J gave up 2 bases and V 5 bases, and 7 bases lay outside the gene matches. The CDR3 extends over 15 amino acids. CDR3 loop: CASSDGTGSAYEQYF. The CDR3 DNA reads as TGTGCCAGCAGTGATGGGACAGGGAGTGCCTACGAGCAGTACTTC.

J is TRBJ1-1 and V is TRBV6-1; no firm D call. The CDR3 runs 14 residues. The germline CDR1 and CDR2 sequences are MNHNS and SASEGT. The V end lost 3 bases, the J end lost 0 bases, and 8 bases lay between the germline ends. CDR3 nucleotides: TGTGCCAGCAGTGATGACCGGATGAACACTGAAGCTTTCTTT. It translates to CASSDDRMNTEAFF.

The chain uses TRBV7-6 and TRBJ2-2, with a possible D match to TRBD2 (6 bases). Germline-derived CDR1 and CDR2 are SGHVS and FNYEAQ. There are 12 residues in the CDR3. Between the trimmed V and J ends, which lost 5 bases and 9 bases, there was a span of 10 bases. For the CDR3, the DNA is TGTGCCAGCAGCGGGGCGGGGCGGGAGCTGTTTTTT. Protein sequence: CASSGAGRELFF.

This sequence joins TRBV7-3 and TRBJ2-7; D possibly matches TRBD1 or TRBD2 (5 bases each). This CDR3 has 14 residues. Germline V gene sequence: CDR1 SGHTA, CDR2 FQGTGA. The V and J ends lost 3 bases and 2 bases respectively, with 11 bases between them. The CDR3 coding sequence is TGTGCCAGCAGCTTCCACCGGGGACCCTACGAGCAGTACTTC. It is translated as CASSFHRGPYEQYF.

The genes are TRBV5-1 and TRBJ2-1; D is undetermined. Deletions cut 0 bases from V and 8 bases from J, with 9 bases between. The length of the CDR3 is 13 residues. Germline V gene lookup returns CDR1 SGHRS and CDR2 YFSETQ. CDR3 bases: TGCGCCAGCAGCTTGGGGGCTGGCTATGAGCAGTTCTTC. It codes for CASSLGAGYEQFF.

J is TRBJ2-7 and V is TRBV5-6; 8 bases align to TRBD1. CDR1 SGHDT and CDR2 YYEEEE come from the germline V gene. The CDR3 contains 14 residues. Trimming cost V 7 bases and J 5 bases; bases outside gene matches: 11. The CDR3 DNA reads TGTGCCAGCGCCGATGACAGGGGTGGCGACGAGCAGTACTTC. This encodes CASADDRGGDEQYF.

This clone was observed a handful of times. This rearrangement joins TRBV11-3 to TRBJ2-1; tentative D call: TRBD1 (6 bases). There are 14 residues in the CDR3. CDR1 is SGHNT and CDR2 is YENEEA in the germline V gene. V lost 4 bases and J lost 6, with 13 bases in between. The DNA of the CDR3 is TGTGCCAGCAGCTCCTGGGGGCCGGGCAATGAGCAGTTCTTC. Translated: CASSSWGPGNEQFF.

This clone showed up just once. The chain carries TRBV5-1 and TRBJ2-1, with TRBD1 matching over 7 bases. The V and J ends lost 3 bases and 2 bases, in that order; junction bases with no gene match: 8. Germline CDR1 reads SGHRS; CDR2 reads YFSETQ. This CDR3 region has 16 residues. The CDR3 DNA sequence: TGCGCCAGCAGCTCAAGGTCCGGGACAGCCTACAATGAGCAGTTCTTC. Amino acids: CASSSRSGTAYNEQFF.

The V and J genes are TRBV5-6 and TRBJ2-2; D is unresolved. The length of the CDR3 is 13 residues. Germline CDR1 is SGHDT and CDR2 is YYEEEE. Trimming removed 1 base from V and 0 bases from J, with 1 base in between. CDR3 sequence: CASSLTNTGELFF. The CDR3 bases are TGTGCCAGCAGCTTGACGAACACCGGGGAGCTGTTTTTT.